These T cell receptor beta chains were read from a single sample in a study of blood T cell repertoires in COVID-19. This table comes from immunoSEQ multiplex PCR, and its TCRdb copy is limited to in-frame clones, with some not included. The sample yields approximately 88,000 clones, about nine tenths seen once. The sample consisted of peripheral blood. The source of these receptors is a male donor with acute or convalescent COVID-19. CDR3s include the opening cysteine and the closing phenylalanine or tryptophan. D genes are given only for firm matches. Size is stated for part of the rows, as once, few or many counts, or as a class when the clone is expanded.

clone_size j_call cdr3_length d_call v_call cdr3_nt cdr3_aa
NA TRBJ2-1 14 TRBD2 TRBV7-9 TGTGCCAGCACCCGGGGAGCGGGGGTTAATGAGCAGTTCTTC CASTRGAGVNEQFF
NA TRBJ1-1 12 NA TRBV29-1 TGCAGCGTTGAACCCCCTCCGGGGATGGCTTTCTTT CSVEPPPGMAFF
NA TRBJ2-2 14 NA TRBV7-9 TGTGCCAGCAGCCCGAACGGGAACACCGGGGAGCTGTTTTTT CASSPNGNTGELFF
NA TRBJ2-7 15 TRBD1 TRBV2 TGTGCCAGCAGTGAAGCTCAGGGGGCTTTGTACGAGCAGTACTTC CASSEAQGALYEQYF
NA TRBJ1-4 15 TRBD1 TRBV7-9 TGTGCCAGCAGCCCGCAGGGGGCAACTAATGAAAAACTGTTTTTT CASSPQGATNEKLFF
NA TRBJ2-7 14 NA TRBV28 TGTGCCAGCAGTTCAGCCCCGGGAACCCACGAGCAGTACTTC CASSSAPGTHEQYF
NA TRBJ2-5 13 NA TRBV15 TGTGCCACCAGCAGCCCAGGGCAGGAGACCCAGTACTTC CATSSPGQETQYF
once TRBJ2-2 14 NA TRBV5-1 TGCGCCAGCAGTCAGGGGGGGAACACCGGGGAGCTGTTTTTT CASSQGGNTGELFF
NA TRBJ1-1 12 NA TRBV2 TGTGCCACTATACAGGGCTGGACTGAAGCTTTCTTT CATIQGWTEAFF
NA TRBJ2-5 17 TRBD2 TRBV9 TGTGCCAGCAGCCCGAGAGGACTAGCGGGGGTACAAGAGACCCAGTACTTC CASSPRGLAGVQETQYF
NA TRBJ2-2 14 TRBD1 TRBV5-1 TGCGCCAGCAGCCGGACAGGGGGCACCGGGGAGCTGTTTTTT CASSRTGGTGELFF
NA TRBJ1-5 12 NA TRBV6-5 TGTGCCAGCAGTTTTCGAGATCAGCCCCAGCATTTT CASSFRDQPQHF
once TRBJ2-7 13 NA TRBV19 TGTGCCAGTAGCGGGTCAGCGATCTACGAGCAGTACTTC CASSGSAIYEQYF
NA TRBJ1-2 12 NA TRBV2 TGTGCCAGCAGGGCGACAGACTATGGCTACACCTTC CASRATDYGYTF
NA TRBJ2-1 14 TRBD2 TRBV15 TGTGCCACCAGAGGTAGCGGGGTGAACAATGAGCAGTTCTTC CATRGSGVNNEQFF
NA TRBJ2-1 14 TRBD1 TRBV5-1 TGCGCCAGCAGTCCCGATTTGGGTAGGGGGCTGGAGTTCTTC CASSPDLGRGLEFF
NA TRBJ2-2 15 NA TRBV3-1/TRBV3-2 TGTGCCAGCAGCCAGGCCCGGGCGAACACCGGGGAGCTGTTTTTT CASSQARANTGELFF
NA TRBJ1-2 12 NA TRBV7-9 TGTGCCAGCAGCATCAGGGTCGATGGCTACACCTTC CASSIRVDGYTF
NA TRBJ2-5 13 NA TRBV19 TGTGCCAGTGGAATGGGCACGCAAGAGACCCAGTACTTC CASGMGTQETQYF
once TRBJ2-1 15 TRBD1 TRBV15 TGTGCCACCAGCAAAGACAGGGCATCCTACAATGAGCAGTTCTTC CATSKDRASYNEQFF
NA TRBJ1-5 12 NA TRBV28 TGTGCCAGCAGTTTATCCGGGCAGCCCCAGCATTTT CASSLSGQPQHF
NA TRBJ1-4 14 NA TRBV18 TGTGCCAGCTCAGCGTCGGAGGGAAATGAAAAACTGTTTTTT CASSASEGNEKLFF
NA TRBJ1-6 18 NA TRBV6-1 TGTGCCAGCAGTGCCCGTTCTTTCTACAGGGACGATAATTCACCCCTCCACTTT CASSARSFYRDDNSPLHF
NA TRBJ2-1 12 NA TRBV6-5 TGTGCCAGCAGGCCAGAAATTTACGAGCAGTTCTTC CASRPEIYEQFF
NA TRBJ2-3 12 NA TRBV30 TGTGCCTGGAGTTTCCTTCGGGATACGCAGTATTTT CAWSFLRDTQYF
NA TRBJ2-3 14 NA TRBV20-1 TGCAGTGCTAGTGTTCAGGGTCTCCCAGATACGCAGTATTTT CSASVQGLPDTQYF
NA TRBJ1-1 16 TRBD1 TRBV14 TGTGCCAGCAGCTCCAGACAGGGTAGCGTGAACACTGAAGCTTTCTTT CASSSRQGSVNTEAFF
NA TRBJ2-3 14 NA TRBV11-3 TGTGCCAGCAGCCCTGGACTGGAGGGGAGCACGCAGTATTTT CASSPGLEGSTQYF
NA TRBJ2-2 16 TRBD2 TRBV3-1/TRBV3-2 TGTGCCAGCAGCGCCTCGGACGAGCGGGGGGCCGGGGAGCTGTTTTTT CASSASDERGAGELFF
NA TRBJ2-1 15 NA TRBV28 TGTGCCAGCAGTTCCCCCACAGAAGTTCATACTGAGCAGTTCTTC CASSSPTEVHTEQFF
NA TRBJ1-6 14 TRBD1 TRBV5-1 TGCGCCAGCAGCAGGGACAGGGGGCTATCACCCCTCCACTTT CASSRDRGLSPLHF
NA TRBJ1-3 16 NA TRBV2 TGTGCCAGCAGCCAAGGGGGGGGAAGATCTGGAAACACCATATATTTT CASSQGGGRSGNTIYF
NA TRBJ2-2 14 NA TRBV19 TGTGCCAGTAGTAGCCAGTTGAACACCGGGGAGCTGTTTTTT CASSSQLNTGELFF
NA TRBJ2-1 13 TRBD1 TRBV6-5 TGTGCCAGCAGGACGACAGGGGCCAATGAGCAGTTCTTC CASRTTGANEQFF
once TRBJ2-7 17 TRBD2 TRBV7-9 TGTGCCAGCAGCACACGTCGGAGACTAGCGGGGTCCTACGAGCAGTACTTC CASSTRRRLAGSYEQYF
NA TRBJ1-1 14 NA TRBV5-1 TGCGCCAGCAGCCCCACAGGGCTGAACACTGAAGCTTTCTTT CASSPTGLNTEAFF
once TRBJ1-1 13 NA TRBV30 TGTGCCTGGAGTGACAGACAGAACACTGAAGCTTTCTTT CAWSDRQNTEAFF
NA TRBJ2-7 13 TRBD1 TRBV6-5 TGTGCCAGCCTACCCGGGGACAGCGACGAGCAGTACTTC CASLPGDSDEQYF
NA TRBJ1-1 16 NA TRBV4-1 TGCGCCAGCAGCCAAGTATCGTCCCGAGGCAGGGATGAAGCTTTCTTT CASSQVSSRGRDEAFF
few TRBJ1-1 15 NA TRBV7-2 TGTGCCAGCAGCCCAGGTGGGGCTGTGAACACTGAAGCTTTCTTT CASSPGGAVNTEAFF
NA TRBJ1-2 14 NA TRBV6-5 TGTGCCAGCAGTTATGGGACATTTAACTATGGCTACACCTTC CASSYGTFNYGYTF
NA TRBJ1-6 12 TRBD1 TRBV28 TGTGCCAGCAGTCAGACAGGGTTGGCCCTCCACTTT CASSQTGLALHF
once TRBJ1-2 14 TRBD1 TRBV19 TGTGCCAGTAGAACCGGGACAGGGGACTATGGCTACACCTTC CASRTGTGDYGYTF
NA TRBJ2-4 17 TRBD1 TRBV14 TGTGCCAGCAGCCAAGATAGTGGACAGGGGGCCAAAAACATTCAGTACTTC CASSQDSGQGAKNIQYF
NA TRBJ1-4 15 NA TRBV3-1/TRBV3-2 TGTGCCAGCAGCCAGCGTGGGACTGGCAATGAAAAACTGTTTTTT CASSQRGTGNEKLFF
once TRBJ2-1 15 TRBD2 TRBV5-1 TGCGCCAGCAGTCCCGGTGGGGAGGGCTACAATGAGCAGTTCTTC CASSPGGEGYNEQFF
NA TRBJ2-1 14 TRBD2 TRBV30 TGTGCCTGGGGGGCGGGGGGATTCTACAATGAGCAGTTCTTC CAWGAGGFYNEQFF
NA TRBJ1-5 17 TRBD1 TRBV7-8 TGTGCCAGCAGTTTCGACTCCGGGACAGGGGTTAATCAGCCCCAGCATTTT CASSFDSGTGVNQPQHF
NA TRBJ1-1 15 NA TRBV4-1 TGCGCCAGCAGCCAAGATCGGTCACCTAACACTGAAGCTTTCTTT CASSQDRSPNTEAFF
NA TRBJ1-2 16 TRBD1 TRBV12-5 TGTGCTAGTGGTTTGGGGACAGGGGATGGTATGCGTGGCTACACCTTC CASGLGTGDGMRGYTF
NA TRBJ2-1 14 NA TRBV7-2 TGTGCCAGCAGCCCCGGAGACCTCCGCGATGAGCAGTTCTTC CASSPGDLRDEQFF